This T cell receptor (beta chain) is from a study of T cells in Graves' hyperthyroidism and ophthalmopathy. Study observations and caveats: Most thyroid clonotypes expanded above 0.001 appeared in blood too.

It was uncontrolled infection, other autoimmune disease, pregnancy or lactation that excluded patients. Deletions cut 5 bases from V and 4 bases from J, with 12 bases between. This CDR3 is 14 amino acids long. Germline CDR1 SGHVS, CDR2 FQNEAQ. At least ten counts were recorded for this clonotype. Its specificity is not known. Amplified TCR beta CDR3 regions came from RNA transcripts. An initial round of RT-PCR targeting the TCR CDR3 relied on the HTBI primer set. TCRdb independently ran MiXCR on the multiplex PCR reads; one entry per CDR3 protein. The sample lists 500,000 to 750,000 distinct CDR3 sequences, about 14% occurring once.

This receptor was taken from a woman aged 18 to 35 with Graves' ophthalmopathy. The gene calls are TRBV7-8 and TRBJ1-3; D uncertain. Material: blood. The CDR3 nucleotides are TGTGCCAGCAGCCCCCGACAATCCGGAAACACCATATATTTT. The encoded protein is CASSPRQSGNTIYF.